This TCR beta chain is drawn from a study of T cells expressing NK-cell markers. Study in general: Source material for TCR beta repertoires consisted of sorted CD3+CD56+NKG2C+, CD3+CD56+NKG2C- and CD3+CD56-NKG2C+ T cells. The study, taken as a whole, reports: As a fraction of CD8+ T cells, dominant NKG2C+ clonotypes reached roughly 1.0-7.0% in 5 or 6 donors.

Reanalyzing the 5' RACE reads, TCRdb keeps one entry per CDR3 protein, without DNA. The sample has roughly 300,000 distinct CDR3 sequences, and its top ten clones hold 4.2%. Worth noting for this clonotype: Antigen unknown.

The CDR3 covers 13 residues. The origin of this receptor is a woman aged 18 to 75 in good health. The rearrangement joins TRBV12-3 or TRBV12-4 to TRBJ2-3; absent DNA, TCRdb's TRBD1 call cannot be checked. Material for sequencing was blood T cells: a sorted CD56 or NKG2C T cell subset, CD4+ or CD8+ T cells, or bulk PBMC T cells (not recorded which). The CDR3 loop reads CASSPPGPRPQYF.